This T cell receptor beta chain was identified in a study of vaccination and CD4 T cells after COVID-19. General study results and limits: Nearly all convalescent vaccine-specific clones, 304 of 307, recognized only SARS-CoV-2 spike. For convalescent patients, a median 86.3% of reactive clones surfaced exclusively after vaccination.

Documented treatment: approximately nine-day PBMC culture with coronavirus spike peptide pools or control peptides (ViraFEST assay). Per germline, CDR1 MNHEY and CDR2 SVGEGT. This CDR3 has 14 amino acids. Trimming removed 6 bases from V and 3 bases from J; junction bases left unmatched: 3. With the Oncomine TCR Beta short-read assay, DNA from cultured CD4+ T cells was sequenced. Genomic DNA extraction was carried out from cultured CD4+ T cells. From the PCR reads, TCRdb called clonotypes with MiXCR, one entry per CDR3 protein. The sample records under 15,000 distinct CDR3 sequences, around 53% being singletons. As to this clonotype: Its specificity is unknown.

Specimen: CD4+ T cells from blood, cultured in vitro. This TCR derives from a human donor who had recovered from COVID-19. V is TRBV6-2 or TRBV6-3 and J is TRBJ2-1, with 9 bases aligning to TRBD1. The CDR3 nucleotides read TGTGCCAGCAGACCGGGACAGGGCTACAATGAGCAGTTCTTC. Encoded protein: CASRPGQGYNEQFF.